This passage covers 31 T cell receptor beta chains from one sample sequenced in a study of shared clonotypes between healthy human individuals. This table comes from immunoSEQ multiplex PCR, and its TCRdb copy is limited to in-frame clones, with some not included. The sample consists of over 950,000 clones, 60% to 80% of them appearing once. Sequencing used memory CD4+ T cells from PBMCs. Regarding subset: CD45RA-negative fraction. These receptor sequences come from a man between 18 and 35 years old in good health. Some clones in this sample may be carry-over from other donors' samples.

This clone came up once. The J gene is TRBJ2-6, the V gene TRBV4-2; no clear D. CDR3 length: 14 amino acids. The germline gives CDR1 LGHNA, CDR2 YNFKEQ. V was pared by 4 bases and J by 2 bases, with 6 bases between. The CDR3 nucleotides read TGTGCCAGCAGCCTGGGTGCTGGGGCCAACGTCCTGACTTTC. Protein sequence: CASSLGAGANVLTF.

V is TRBV20-1 and J is TRBJ2-7; D unclear. V lost 5 bases and J 3 bases, leaving 8 bases between the germline ends. This CDR3 has 11 residues. Germline V gene lookup returns CDR1 DFQATT and CDR2 SNEGSKA (reference sequence). The CDR3 DNA reads TGCAGTGCTGTCGTCCTCTACGAGCAGTACTTC. It is translated as CSAVVLYEQYF.

Regarding this clone: Other DNA sequences within the sample encode an identical CDR3. The gene calls are TRBV29-1 and TRBJ1-5; D is possibly TRBD1 (5 bases). Germline assignment: CDR1 SQVTM and CDR2 ANQGSEA. V was cut by 4 bases and J by 2 bases, with 6 bases left in between. The CDR3 loop spans 12 amino acids. The CDR3, as DNA: TGCAGCGTTGGGGGGGGCAATCAGCCCCAGCATTTT. It translates to CSVGGGNQPQHF. Complete variable domain (other parts from reference TRBV29-1 and TRBJ1-5): SAVISQKPSRDICQRGTSLTIQCQVDSQVTMMFWYRQQPGQSLTLIATANQGSEATYESGFVIDKFPISRPNLTFSTLTVSNMSPEDSSIYLCSVGGGNQPQHFGDGTRLSIL.

In this sample, this clone turned up a few times. The rearrangement joins TRBV6-6 to TRBJ2-1; 7 bases are shared with TRBD2. CDR3 length: 15 amino acids. The J segment lost 9 bases and the V segment lost 2 bases, leaving 10 bases of the junction unmatched. Per germline, CDR1 MNHNY and CDR2 SVGAGI (reference sequence). The CDR3 loop reads CASSYPGGSLGEQFF. The CDR3 DNA sequence: TGTGCCAGCAGTTACCCCGGCGGGAGTCTCGGTGAGCAGTTCTTC.

The table lists this clone with a few counts. The chain is built from TRBV10-3 and TRBJ1-1; D remains ambiguous. Per the germline V gene, CDR1 is ENHRY and CDR2 is SYGVKD. V dropped 7 bases and J dropped 1 base, with 13 bases sitting between them. This CDR3 contains 14 residues. The CDR3 DNA reads TGTGCCATCACTCCCAGGCCAGGGAACACTGAAGCTTTCTTT. It encodes CAITPRPGNTEAFF.

J is TRBJ2-2 and V is TRBV15; 7 nucleotides agree with TRBD1. With 6 bases clipped from V and 5 bases from J, the junction kept 6 bases outside the gene matches. The CDR3 extends over 14 amino acids. Germline values: CDR1 LNHNV, CDR2 YYDKDF (reference sequence). CDR3 amino acids: CATRLQGNTGELFF. The CDR3 nucleotides read TGTGCCACCAGACTACAGGGGAATACCGGGGAGCTGTTTTTT.

The rearrangement uses TRBV11-2 and TRBJ2-3, with TRBD2 identical over 7 bases. Germline-derived CDR1 and CDR2 are SGHAT and FQNNGV. This CDR3 region has 19 residues. The V gene end was trimmed by 4 bases and the J gene end by 0 bases; junction bases not matched to a gene: 16. The CDR3 nucleotides are TGTGCCAGCAGCTCCATATCGAAGGCCACGCGGGGGAGCACAGATACGCAGTATTTT. This codes for CASSSISKATRGSTDTQYF.

V gene TRBV4-1 combines with J gene TRBJ2-2; perhaps TRBD1 as D (7 bases). The CDR3 has 16 amino acids. CDR1 is MGHRA, CDR2 YSYEKL, per germline. V was clipped by 1 base and J by 4 bases, with 13 bases between them. Here the CDR3 DNA reads TGCGCCAGCAGCCAAGTGTGGAGGGGGCCCACCGGGGAGCTGTTTTTT. Translating gives CASSQVWRGPTGELFF.

This chain joins TRBV5-1 and TRBJ2-6; no clear D. CDR3 length equals 16 residues. The V end was cut by 6 bases, the J end by 0 bases, with 13 bases between. Germline CDR1 and CDR2: SGHRS and YFSETQ. This CDR3 is CASTEGPLSGANVLTF. The CDR3 DNA sequence: TGCGCCAGCACGGAAGGTCCGCTCTCTGGGGCCAACGTCCTGACTTTC.

DNA for the CDR3: TGCAGCGTGGAGAAGCGGATTATGCAGGATACGCAGTATTTT. Translation gives CSVEKRIMQDTQYF. The chain couples TRBV29-1 to TRBJ2-3, with a weak D call TRBD2 (5 bases). This CDR3 is built from 14 residues. V was clipped by 6 bases and J by 6 bases, with 19 bases between them. Germline V gene data show CDR1 as SQVTM and CDR2 as ANQGSEA.

This clone was counted a single time. The rearrangement uses TRBV7-8 and TRBJ2-7, with 7 bases identical to TRBD2. The CDR3 contains 16 residues. Per the germline V gene, CDR1 is SGHVS and CDR2 is FQNEAQ. V lost 2 bases, J lost 4 bases, and 11 bases stayed unmatched. The CDR3 nucleotides are TGTGCCAGCAGCTTAAGGGAGTCTAGCGGACGATACGAGCAGTACTTC. Amino acids: CASSLRESSGRYEQYF.

CDR3 DNA: TGTGCCAGCAGCCAAGGGGACTGGAAGACCCAGTACTTC. Amino acids: CASSQGDWKTQYF. V is TRBV4-2 and J is TRBJ2-5, with D possibly matching TRBD2 (6 bases). Germline CDR1 is LGHNA and CDR2 is YNFKEQ. The CDR3 length is 13 residues. The germline V and J ends were trimmed by 1 base and 6 bases, with 9 bases remaining between them.

The V gene is TRBV29-1, the J gene TRBJ1-6; 7 bases line up with TRBD1. Germline trimming cut 7 bases from V and 7 bases from J; bases unmatched to any gene: 7. There are 13 residues in the CDR3. CDR1 and CDR2 (germline): SQVTM, ANQGSEA. In DNA form, the CDR3 reads TGCAGCGCCGGTCAGGACAGGAATTCACCCCTCCACTTT. It translates to CSAGQDRNSPLHF.

J is TRBJ2-7 and V is TRBV5-1; 9 nucleotides match TRBD2. Germline V gene sequence: CDR1 SGHRS, CDR2 YFSETQ. There are 15 residues in the CDR3. V lost 0 bases, J lost 6 bases, and 7 bases stayed unmatched. The CDR3 sequence is CASSLAGLAGSEQYF. For the CDR3, the DNA is TGCGCCAGCAGCTTGGCTGGGCTAGCGGGATCCGAGCAGTACTTC.

The rearrangement links TRBV28 to TRBJ1-2, with 7 bases fitting TRBD1. This CDR3 is built from 17 residues. V gave up 6 bases and J gave up 0 bases; unmatched junction bases: 13. The germline gives CDR1 MDHEN, CDR2 SYDVKM. CDR3 residues: CASRTQWDSGTNYGYTF. The CDR3 coding sequence is TGTGCCAGCAGGACCCAATGGGACAGCGGTACTAACTATGGCTACACCTTC.

The chain combines TRBV29-1 with TRBJ1-1; the D is unclear. V shed 0 bases and J shed 3 bases, with 5 bases lying between them. The CDR3 is 12 amino acids. Germline CDR1 reads SQVTM; CDR2 reads ANQGSEA. The CDR3 DNA reads TGCAGCGTTGAAGAGCTGTACACTGAAGCTTTCTTT. As protein: CSVEELYTEAFF.

This clone was detected ten times or more. The chain is built from TRBV11-2 and TRBJ2-3; 16 bases line up with TRBD2. J gave up 7 bases and V 4 bases, and 5 bases lay outside the gene matches. The V gene's germline CDR1 is SGHAT and CDR2 FQNNGV. The CDR3 has 16 residues. CDR3 sequence: CASSSGTSGRVNTQYF. The CDR3 bases are TGTGCCAGCAGCTCCGGGACTAGCGGGAGGGTCAATACGCAGTATTTT.

J is TRBJ2-2 and V is TRBV6-5, with D possibly called TRBD1 or TRBD2 (5 bases each). Trimming left V 8 bases short and J 5 bases short, with 15 bases between. Germline V CDR1 and CDR2: MNHEY, SVGAGI. The CDR3 covers 14 residues. The CDR3 reads CASWGRSGTGELFF. CDR3 bases: TGTGCCAGCTGGGGACGGAGCGGAACCGGGGAGCTGTTTTTT.

The V call is TRBV7-3, the J call TRBJ2-3; 12 bases line up with TRBD2. The CDR3 totals 15 residues. The V segment lost 6 bases and the J segment 4 bases; nucleotides outside the gene matches: 5. The germline CDR1 and CDR2 sequences are SGHTA and FQGTGA. CDR3 nucleotides: TGTGCCAGCAGTTCCCGACTAGCGGGAGCAGATACGCAGTATTTT. It codes for CASSSRLAGADTQYF.

V and J are TRBV28 and TRBJ2-2, with unresolved D. CDR1 MDHEN and CDR2 SYDVKM come from the germline V gene. The CDR3 has 14 residues. Trimming shortened V by 2 bases and J by 3 bases, and 7 bases separated the two germline ends. This CDR3 reads CASSLAQHTGELFF. The CDR3 DNA reads TGTGCCAGCAGTTTAGCCCAGCACACCGGGGAGCTGTTTTTT.

This clone was seen more than once but under ten times. The CDR3 loop reads CASTNRPYEQYF. The CDR3 DNA is TGCGCCAGCACTAATCGTCCCTACGAGCAGTACTTC. The rearrangement links TRBV5-1 to TRBJ2-7; D call uncertain. The CDR3 loop spans 12 amino acids. Germline-derived CDR1 and CDR2 are SGHRS and YFSETQ. Between the trimmed V and J ends, which lost 6 bases and 2 bases, there was a span of 9 bases.

The chain joins TRBV30 to TRBJ1-2; D remains unclear. Trimming cost V 3 bases and J 13 bases, with 12 bases left between them. The V gene's germline CDR1 is GTSNPN and CDR2 SVGIG (reference sequence). The CDR3 contains 10 residues. CDR3 amino acids: CAWRDRRLTF. CDR3 DNA: TGTGCCTGGAGGGACCGCCGCCTCACCTTC. Complete variable domain (other parts from reference TRBV30 and TRBJ1-2): SQTIHQWPATLVQPVGSPLSLECTVEGTSNPNLYWYRQAAGRGLQLLFYSVGIGQISSEVPQNLSASRPQDRQFILSSKKLLLSDSGFYLCAWRDRRLTFGSGTRLTVV.

The CDR3 protein is CASSADLRTGNTIYF. In DNA form, the CDR3 reads TGTGCCAGCAGCGCTGACTTGAGAACAGGAAACACCATATATTTT. The chain employs TRBV28 and TRBJ1-3; D call uncertain. The CDR3 is 15 amino acids. Trimming shortened V by 6 bases and J by 4 bases, and 16 bases separated the two germline ends. The germline V gene encodes CDR1 MDHEN and CDR2 SYDVKM.

Regarding this clone: Other DNA sequences from this sample encode an identical CDR3 as well. The DNA for the CDR3 is TGTGCCAGCAGCTTATTCAGGGACCAAGAGACCCAGTACTTC. Its translation is CASSLFRDQETQYF. The rearrangement links TRBV7-9 to TRBJ2-5; D is possibly TRBD1 (5 bases). V was clipped by 2 bases and J by 0 bases, with 7 bases between them. This CDR3 contains 14 residues. In germline, CDR1 is SEHNR, CDR2 FQNEAQ (reference sequence).

The V and J genes are TRBV7-9 and TRBJ1-3, with TRBD1 matching over 7 bases. This CDR3 is 14 amino acids long. Trimming took 5 bases from V and 8 from J; bases not matched to a gene: 9. In germline, CDR1 is SEHNR, CDR2 FQNEAQ (reference sequence). The CDR3 loop is CASSLRGARDTIYF. In DNA form, the CDR3 reads TGTGCCAGCAGCCTCAGGGGGGCGAGGGACACCATATATTTT.

V usage is TRBV10-3 and J usage is TRBJ1-5, with 10 nucleotides matching TRBD1. Losses at the gene ends were 6 bases for V and 2 bases for J; bases not matched to a gene: 10. This CDR3 contains 17 residues. CDR1 is ENHRY and CDR2 is SYGVKD in the germline V gene. The CDR3 bases are TGTGCCATCAGCTCCACCCCCGGACAGGGGGGCAATCAGCCCCAGCATTTT. This codes for CAISSTPGQGGNQPQHF.

The gene calls are TRBV30 and TRBJ1-2; D possibly corresponds to TRBD1 (6 bases). The ends were cut back, 2 bases at V and 4 bases at J, with 11 bases in the middle. The CDR3 has 13 residues. In germline, CDR1 is GTSNPN, CDR2 SVGIG (reference sequence). This CDR3 is CAWSPDRSYGYTF. In DNA form, the CDR3 reads TGTGCCTGGAGTCCCGACAGGTCCTATGGCTACACCTTC.

J is TRBJ2-5 and V is TRBV28, with TRBD2 as a possible D gene (6 bases). CDR1 and CDR2 from the germline V gene are MDHEN and SYDVKM. The ends were cut back, 5 bases at V and 2 bases at J, with 12 bases in the middle. The CDR3 spans 14 residues. Written as DNA, the CDR3 is TGTGCCAGCAGTCCCTGGGGACTTCAAGAGACCCAGTACTTC. Translated: CASSPWGLQETQYF.

This clone was picked up one time. This chain links TRBV7-9 with TRBJ2-3; D call uncertain. Germline V CDR1 and CDR2: SEHNR, FQNEAQ (reference sequence). V was shortened by 0 bases and J by 3 bases, with 7 bases between the two germline ends. The CDR3 runs to 14 residues. CDR3 sequence reads: CASSLAGFTDTQYF. In DNA, the CDR3 is TGTGCCAGCAGCTTAGCAGGGTTTACAGATACGCAGTATTTT.

The chain uses TRBV7-9 and TRBJ2-7; D possibly corresponds to TRBD2 (5 bases). Germline V gene sequence: CDR1 SEHNR, CDR2 FQNEAQ (reference sequence). V lost 5 bases and J lost 7, with 15 bases in between. The CDR3 is made up of 13 amino acids. The CDR3 sequence: CASSPNPTGEQYF. The CDR3 region has the DNA TGTGCCAGCAGCCCGAACCCCACGGGGGAGCAGTACTTC.

The chain carries TRBV5-1 and TRBJ2-5; possible D gene TRBD2, 7 bases. CDR3 length: 14 residues. V was pared by 4 bases and J by 5 bases, with 15 bases between. Germline V CDR1 and CDR2: SGHRS, YFSETQ. Here the CDR3 DNA reads TGCGCCAGCAGCCCACGCGGGGGCGCGGAGACCCAGTACTTC. This encodes CASSPRGGAETQYF.